These T cell receptor beta chains were read from a single sample in a study of tumor-infiltrating lymphocytes in localized non-small cell lung cancer. TCRdb keeps only in-frame clones here, not all; method: immunoSEQ multiplex PCR. In the table there are about 9,700 clones, approximately 80% of which are singletons. The sequencing sample was made of lung tumor tissue. The receptor source for this set is a human donor with non-small cell lung cancer. Each CDR3 is given with its conserved first and last residue. A D gene is named only where the DNA matches it firmly. Size is stated for part of the rows, as once, few or many counts, or as a class when the clone is expanded.

abundance	v_gene	j_gene	len	d_gene	CDR3nt	CDR3aa
once	TRBV5-6	TRBJ2-1	14	.	TGTGCCAGCAGCTTGAGCCATTGGTGGGATGAGCAGTTCTTC	CASSLSHWWDEQFF
.	TRBV15	TRBJ2-5	15	.	TGTGCCACCAGCAAAACGCTCCACACCGGAGAGACCCAGTACTTC	CATSKTLHTGETQYF
.	TRBV30	TRBJ1-1	15	.	TGTGCCTGGAGTCCAAGGGGGGGGCGCGGCACTGAAGCTTTCTTT	CAWSPRGGRGTEAFF
.	TRBV6-5	TRBJ2-1	13	.	TGTGCCACCGGACCCCTGAGTTACAATGAGCAGTTCTTC	CATGPLSYNEQFF
.	TRBV6-6	TRBJ1-5	15	.	TGTGCCATCAGTGAGGGTCGGAATAGCAATCAGCCCCAGCATTTT	CAISEGRNSNQPQHF
.	TRBV28	TRBJ2-1	12	.	TGTGCCAGCAGACCCACTAGTTCTGAGCAGTTCTTC	CASRPTSSEQFF
.	TRBV7-2	TRBJ2-7	18	TRBD2	TGTGCCAGCAGCTTACGGACTAGCGGGGGGGGAAGCTCCTACGAGCAGTACTTC	CASSLRTSGGGSSYEQYF
.	TRBV5-1	TRBJ1-1	15	.	TGCGCCAGCAGCTTGCGAGGCAGGGAGGACACTGAAGCTTTCTTT	CASSLRGREDTEAFF
.	TRBV2	TRBJ2-7	12	.	TGTGCCAGCAGTGGACAGGTTGTCGAGCAGTACTTC	CASSGQVVEQYF
.	TRBV5-6	TRBJ1-1	14	.	TGTGCCAGCAGCTTGGTGCGGGGATACACTGAAGCTTTCTTT	CASSLVRGYTEAFF
.	TRBV6-1	TRBJ2-5	13	.	TGTGCCAGCACCCCCCGGGGCACGGAGACCCAGTACTTC	CASTPRGTETQYF
.	TRBV7-8	TRBJ1-1	16	TRBD1	TGTGCCAGCAGCTTATGGGGTGGGACAGGGAACACTGAAGCTTTCTTT	CASSLWGGTGNTEAFF
.	TRBV5-5	TRBJ2-2	13	.	TGTGCCAGCAGCTTTACCCTTGCCGGGGAGCTGTTTTTT	CASSFTLAGELFF
.	TRBV6-6	TRBJ1-1	13	.	TGTGCCAGCAGCTCCCGACCGAACAGTGAAGCTTTCTTT	CASSSRPNSEAFF
.	TRBV7-9	TRBJ2-2	17	TRBD2	TGTGCCAGCAGCCAACCGGGACTAGCGACCCGCAGCGGGGAGCTGTTTTTT	CASSQPGLATRSGELFF
.	TRBV14	TRBJ2-2	16	.	TGTGCCAGCAGCCAAGGAGGGACCGGAGGAACTGGGGAGCTGTTTTTT	CASSQGGTGGTGELFF
.	TRBV19	TRBJ1-1	15	.	TGTGCCAGTAGAACCCCGACAGCCTCGAACACTGAAGCTTTCTTT	CASRTPTASNTEAFF
large	TRBV28	TRBJ1-1	14	TRBD1	TGTGCCAGCAGTTCGGGACAGGGTTCCACTGAAGCTTTCTTT	CASSSGQGSTEAFF
.	TRBV27	TRBJ1-3	12	.	TGTGCCAGCAGCCAGGGGGGAAACACCATATATTTT	CASSQGGNTIYF
.	TRBV4-1	TRBJ2-6	19	TRBD2	TGCGCCAGCAGCCAGAGGACTAGCGGGTACAACTCTGGGGCCAACGTCCTGACTTTC	CASSQRTSGYNSGANVLTF
.	TRBV2	TRBJ2-7	15	TRBD2	TGTGCCAGCAGTGTGGCGGCTAGCGGACCCTACGAGCAGTACTTC	CASSVAASGPYEQYF
once	TRBV2	TRBJ1-2	14	TRBD1	TGTGCCAGCAGTTTGCAGGGGGCAAACTATGGCTACACCTTC	CASSLQGANYGYTF
.	TRBV7-9	TRBJ2-7	14	TRBD1	TGTGCCAGCAGCTTAGAGATGACAGGGAACGAGCAGTACTTC	CASSLEMTGNEQYF
.	TRBV2	TRBJ2-1	12	TRBD1	TGTGCCAGCAGTGGACAGGGGGTTGAGCAGTTCTTC	CASSGQGVEQFF
.	TRBV18	TRBJ2-7	11	.	TGTGCCAGCTCGCCATCCGACGAGCAGTACTTC	CASSPSDEQYF
few	TRBV29-1	TRBJ2-7	12	.	TGCAGCGTTGTCCTACCATCCTACGAGCAGTACTTC	CSVVLPSYEQYF
.	TRBV19	TRBJ1-1	14	.	TGTGCCAGTAGCCGCGGGGGCAGGGGCACTGAAGCTTTCTTT	CASSRGGRGTEAFF
.	TRBV4-2	TRBJ1-5	15	.	TGTGCCAGCAGCCAAGATCCGGGGGCGGGGCAGCCCCAGCATTTT	CASSQDPGAGQPQHF
.	TRBV20-1	TRBJ1-2	10	.	TGCAGTGCTCCATATGACCGCTACACCTTC	CSAPYDRYTF
.	TRBV5-1	TRBJ2-5	15	TRBD1	TGCGCCAGCAGCTTGGCCGGGACAGGTGTGGAGACCCAGTACTTC	CASSLAGTGVETQYF
.	TRBV21-1	TRBJ1-4	17	.	TGTGCCAGCAGCAAGTGGGAGGGGGGACCAACTAATGAAAAACTGTTTTTT	CASSKWEGGPTNEKLFF
.	TRBV18	TRBJ1-2	15	.	TGTGCCAGCTCACCCCAAAGGGGAAACGACTATGGCTACACCTTC	CASSPQRGNDYGYTF
.	TRBV9	TRBJ2-7	14	TRBD1	TGTGCCAGCAGCCTCACGGGACAGGGGAGCGAGCAGTACTTC	CASSLTGQGSEQYF
.	TRBV4-1	TRBJ1-1	17	TRBD1	TGCGCCAGCAGTCCTACAGGGGTAAAGGGGATGAACACTGAAGCTTTCTTT	CASSPTGVKGMNTEAFF
few	TRBV5-4	TRBJ2-1	16	TRBD2	TGTGCCAGCAGCTTAATAGCGGGGGGTATCGCCGATGAGCAGTTCTTC	CASSLIAGGIADEQFF
.	TRBV20-1	TRBJ2-7	11	.	TGCAGTGCTAGAACCAACTACGAGCAGTACTTC	CSARTNYEQYF
.	TRBV7-2	TRBJ2-2	16	TRBD2	TGTGCCAGCAGCCGTAGTGGGGGGGTGGTAGCCGGGGAGCTGTTTTTT	CASSRSGGVVAGELFF
.	TRBV25-1	TRBJ1-5	16	TRBD1	TGTGCCAGCAGTGAACAGGGACAGGCAGTCGATCAGCCCCAGCATTTT	CASSEQGQAVDQPQHF
.	TRBV15	TRBJ2-6	16	.	TGTGCCACTTCTAGGGGGTCCAGCTCTGGGGCCAACGTCCTGACTTTC	CATSRGSSSGANVLTF
.	TRBV5-6	TRBJ1-2	13	.	TGTGCCAGCAGCTTAGTTCAGGGGTATGGCTACACCTTC	CASSLVQGYGYTF